This T cell receptor beta chain emerged from a study of spatial heterogeneity in lung cancer. The CDR3 runs to 13 residues. The V and J ends lost 6 bases and 6 bases, in that order; junction bases with no gene match: 5. TCRdb recomputed calls from the 5' RACE reads with MiXCR, one row per CDR3 protein. The sample lists 35,000 to 45,000 distinct CDR3 sequences, 5% to 5.5% occurring once. Time point given: sample taken at primary tumor resection. In each case, whole RNA from tumor, nontumor lung or frozen PBMC was sequenced unsorted. The sequencing here drew on PBMCs, taken at surgery. The chain has TRBV12-3 or TRBV12-4 and TRBJ1-1; TRBD1 matches at 9 bases. The sequence came from a female donor with early-stage non-small cell lung cancer. This chain's CDR3 is CASSTQGAAEAFF. In DNA form, the CDR3 reads TGTGCCAGCAGCACACAGGGGGCTGCTGAAGCTTTCTTT.